These T cell receptor beta chains were read from a single sample in a study of blood T cell repertoires in COVID-19. Using immunoSEQ multiplex PCR, the repertoire was profiled, and TCRdb retains in-frame clones only, with some absent. The table has about 170,000 clones, about 80% seen once. Sequencing was done on a sample of PBMCs or T cells enriched from blood (not recorded which). The source is a woman between 65 and 79 years old in a cohort exposed to, infected with or recovered from COVID-19 (not recorded which). The CDR3 runs from the conserved cysteine through the conserved F or W. A D gene is named only where the DNA matches it firmly. Where a row states a size, it is once, few, many or the class of an expanded clone; other rows omit it.

d_gene,j_gene,v_gene,abundance,CDR3nt,CDR3aa
NA,TRBJ2-2,TRBV7-8,many,TGTGCCAGCAGCTTAAGAGACACCTCGAACACCGGGGAGCTGTTTTTT,CASSLRDTSNTGELFF
NA,TRBJ1-2,TRBV5-4,few,TGTGCCAGCAGCTCTATTACAGGGAACGGCTACACCTTC,CASSSITGNGYTF
NA,TRBJ2-4,TRBV28,NA,TGTGCCAGCAGTTTAGGAGTCCACATTCAGTACTTC,CASSLGVHIQYF
TRBD1,TRBJ2-7,TRBV5-5,NA,TGTGCCAGCAGCTTGGGACAGGGTGGGGAGCAGTACTTC,CASSLGQGGEQYF
NA,TRBJ1-4,TRBV12-3/TRBV12-4,NA,TGTGCCAGCAGACTAGGGGGTGAAAAACTGTTTTTT,CASRLGGEKLFF
TRBD1,TRBJ1-2,TRBV19,NA,TGTGCCAGTAGTCCCTCAATCAGGGGGCACTATGGCTACACCTTC,CASSPSIRGHYGYTF
TRBD2,TRBJ2-7,TRBV28,NA,TGCGGATCAGCGGGGCGGTACGAGCAGTACTTC,CGSAGRYEQYF
TRBD2,TRBJ2-5,TRBV5-6,NA,TGTGCCGCGTCCAGGGGAGTGACTAGCGATAGTCAAGAGACCCAGTACTTC,CAASRGVTSDSQETQYF
NA,TRBJ1-6,TRBV4-3,NA,TGCGCCAGCAGCCAATATGGGAGGGAATCACCCCTCCACTTT,CASSQYGRESPLHF
NA,TRBJ1-4,TRBV29-1,NA,TGCAGCGTTGAAACCGACTCACCTGAAAAACTGTTTTTT,CSVETDSPEKLFF
TRBD1,TRBJ1-2,TRBV11-1,NA,TGTGCCAGCAGAAGGACAGGGGGTGGCTACACCTTC,CASRRTGGGYTF
NA,TRBJ2-7,TRBV7-2,NA,TGTGCCAGCAGCTTACAGCGCACAAACTACGAGCAGTACTTC,CASSLQRTNYEQYF
NA,TRBJ2-1,TRBV19,NA,TGTGCCAGTTTGGGTTGGGGAGCGAGCTCCTACAATGAGCAGTTCTTC,CASLGWGASSYNEQFF
NA,TRBJ2-6,TRBV4-1,NA,TGCGCCAGCAGCCAATTGACAAGGGGTGAGGTTAGCTCTGGGGCCAACGTCCTGACTTTC,CASSQLTRGEVSSGANVLTF
NA,TRBJ1-2,TRBV28,once,TGTGCCAGCAGCTCCCGCGGCGTTCGGTATGGCTACACCTTC,CASSSRGVRYGYTF
NA,TRBJ1-2,TRBV28,NA,TGTGCCAGCAGCTCAGGGAAAGGGGGCTACACCTTC,CASSSGKGGYTF
NA,TRBJ1-6,TRBV7-6,NA,TGTGCCAGCAGCTCAGGGACACGCTCCTATAATTCACCCCTCCACTTT,CASSSGTRSYNSPLHF
TRBD2,TRBJ2-2,TRBV20-1,NA,TGCAGTGCTAGTGGGACTAGCGGGAGGGCCAACGGGGAGCTGTTTTTT,CSASGTSGRANGELFF
TRBD1,TRBJ2-3,TRBV5-6,NA,TGTGCCAGCAGCTTGCGGACAGGAGCCGTGGATTTT,CASSLRTGAVDF
TRBD2,TRBJ2-5,TRBV5-6,NA,TGTGCCAGCAGTTGGGGGACTAGCGGGAGGGCCCGGCCCCAGTACTTC,CASSWGTSGRARPQYF
NA,TRBJ2-7,TRBV28,NA,TGTGCCAGCAGACCGAGGCGGGGAGCCTCCTACGAGCAGTACTTC,CASRPRRGASYEQYF
NA,TRBJ2-3,TRBV7-9,NA,TGTGCCAGCAGCCCCAGGGGAGCCACAGATACGCAGTATTTT,CASSPRGATDTQYF
NA,TRBJ2-7,TRBV7-2,NA,TGTGCCAGCAGCCCCCGTCCGGGAGAGACCTACGAGCAGTACTTC,CASSPRPGETYEQYF
TRBD1,TRBJ2-2,TRBV28,NA,TGTGCCAGCAGTCCCGGGGACAGAAACACCGGGGAGCTGTTTTTT,CASSPGDRNTGELFF
TRBD2,TRBJ2-2,TRBV4-1,NA,TGCGCCAGCAGCCAAGCCCTCGGGACTAGCCAGCGGGAGCTGTTTTTT,CASSQALGTSQRELFF
TRBD1,TRBJ1-4,TRBV4-1,NA,TGCGCCAGCAGCGCACAGGGGGCACGAGCTGAAAAACTGTTTTTT,CASSAQGARAEKLFF
NA,TRBJ2-1,TRBV12-3/TRBV12-4,NA,TGTGCCAGCAGTTTGTTAGAATACAATGAGCAGTTCTTC,CASSLLEYNEQFF
NA,TRBJ2-5,TRBV5-1,NA,TGCGCCAGCAGCTTGGGCAGGGCCTATATGGAAGAGACCCAGTACTTC,CASSLGRAYMEETQYF
NA,TRBJ1-5,TRBV12-5,NA,TGTGCTAGTGTCCCTTCAGGAAATAGCAATCAGCCCCAGCATTTT,CASVPSGNSNQPQHF
TRBD1,TRBJ2-1,TRBV10-3,once,TGTGCCATCAGTTCTACAGGGGGAGCCTACAATGAGCAGTTCTTC,CAISSTGGAYNEQFF
NA,TRBJ1-4,TRBV2,NA,TGTGCCAGCAGTGAATTGAGACTTGGAAAACTGTTTTTT,CASSELRLGKLFF
TRBD1,TRBJ2-7,TRBV18,NA,TGTGCCAGCTCACCGCCGGGACAGGGAACCTACGAGCAGTACTTC,CASSPPGQGTYEQYF
NA,TRBJ2-5,TRBV12-3/TRBV12-4,few,TGTGCCAGCAGTTCTCTAGCATCGGAGACCCAGTACTTC,CASSSLASETQYF
TRBD1,TRBJ1-2,TRBV18,NA,TGTGCCAGCTCACACGGACAGGACGGCTACACCTTC,CASSHGQDGYTF
NA,TRBJ1-2,TRBV16,NA,TGTGCCAGCAGCCTAAACAGGGACGATGGCTACACCTTC,CASSLNRDDGYTF
NA,TRBJ2-1,TRBV28,NA,TGTGCCAGCAGTTTACAGGACAGATACAATGAGCAGTTCTTC,CASSLQDRYNEQFF
TRBD2,TRBJ2-5,TRBV25-1,few,TGTGCCAGCAGTGAAACTAGCGACGGGACCCAGTACTTC,CASSETSDGTQYF
NA,TRBJ2-5,TRBV28,NA,TGTGCCAGCAATCTGGGCGTTTTAGAGACCCAGTACTTC,CASNLGVLETQYF
TRBD2,TRBJ2-1,TRBV5-4,NA,TGTGCCAGCAGCACGACTAGCGGGAGTTCCTACAATGAGCAGTTCTTC,CASSTTSGSSYNEQFF
NA,TRBJ2-5,TRBV25-1,once,TGTGCCAGCAGTGAGCGAAAGGGCGGGGAGACCCAGTACTTC,CASSERKGGETQYF
TRBD2,TRBJ2-1,TRBV4-2,NA,TGTGCCAGCAGCCCAGTATCTAGCGGGAGCTCACGTGAGCAGTTCTTC,CASSPVSSGSSREQFF